These 26 T cell receptor beta chains share one sample of origin, sequenced in a study of spatial heterogeneity in lung cancer (dated by TCRdb to between 2018 and 2021). Library preparation used 5' RACE. Sequenced using a NextSeq 500. The public sequencing data were trimmed at Q25 with fastp and processed into clonotypes with MiXCR by TCRdb, which kept only in-frame beta chains. One record per CDR3 amino acid sequence lists the most common genes and DNA. The sample includes under 4,000 distinct CDR3 sequences, with around 3.1% observed a single time. The top ten hold 9.5% to 15% of the sample. This specimen's time point label, per the study, means: sample taken at primary tumor resection. The source material was normal lung tissue next to the tumor, sampled at surgery. These receptors all stem from a female donor with early-stage non-small cell lung cancer.

This clonotype ranks as medium-sized. The chain links TRBV18 to TRBJ1-2; tentative D call: TRBD1 (6 bases). The germline gives CDR1 KGHSH, CDR2 LQKENI. This CDR3 is 16 amino acids long. V shed 6 bases and J shed 4 bases, with 21 bases lying between them. The CDR3 loop is CASSPIRQAESYGYTF. CDR3 nucleotide sequence: TGTGCCAGCTCCCCAATCCGACAGGCCGAGAGCTATGGCTACACCTTC.

Many counts were recorded for this clonotype. The V and J genes are TRBV19 and TRBJ2-3; D might be TRBD2 (6 bases). V was clipped by 3 bases and J by 2 bases, with 15 bases between them. This CDR3 region has 16 residues. The germline V gene has CDR1 LNHDA and CDR2 SQIVND (reference sequence). The DNA of the CDR3 is TGTGCCAGTAGTATGAGGCGGGGCACAATCACAGATACGCAGTATTTT. It translates to CASSMRRGTITDTQYF.

This clonotype has at least ten counts. The gene calls are TRBV11-2 and TRBJ2-5; D gene ambiguous. CDR1 is SGHAT, CDR2 FQNNGV, per germline. The CDR3 length is 11 residues. V lost 4 bases to trimming and J lost 6 bases, with 6 bases between them. CDR3 nucleotide sequence: TGTGCCAGCAGCTCCGGGCAGACCCAGTACTTC. Its protein product is CASSSGQTQYF.

By frequency in the sample, this clonotype is medium-sized. The chain recombines TRBV3-1 with TRBJ2-1; 7 bases are shared with TRBD1. This CDR3 spans 16 amino acids. Trimming removed 1 base from V and 2 bases from J; junction bases left unmatched: 5. Germline V gives CDR1 LGHDT, CDR2 YNNKEL (reference sequence). The CDR3 bases are TGTGCCAGCAGCCAAGGCAGGGGGATAGCCTACAATGAGCAGTTCTTC. Its translation: CASSQGRGIAYNEQFF.

This clonotype was counted ten times or more. This sequence joins TRBV27 and TRBJ2-3; D possibly matches TRBD1 or TRBD2 (5 bases each). CDR3 length: 18 residues. V was shortened by 8 bases and J by 1 base, with 25 bases between the two germline ends. Germline lookup yields CDR1 MNHEY and CDR2 SMNVEV (reference sequence). CDR3 protein: CASPRTEPGRRGTDTQYF. DNA for the CDR3: TGTGCCAGCCCTCGCACAGAGCCGGGGCGACGGGGCACAGATACGCAGTATTTT.

Within the sample, this clonotype is medium-sized (0.01 to 0.1%). The chain joins TRBV4-2 to TRBJ1-5; D not certain. V was pared by 0 bases and J by 5 bases, with 11 bases between. There are 15 residues in the CDR3. Per the germline V gene, CDR1 is LGHNA and CDR2 is YNFKEQ. The CDR3 is CASSQDVGRDQPQHF. CDR3 sequence (DNA): TGTGCCAGCAGCCAAGATGTAGGGAGAGATCAGCCCCAGCATTTT.

This clonotype was detected ten times or more. The chain is built from TRBV4-3 and TRBJ1-1; D may be TRBD1 (5 bases). The CDR3 totals 18 residues. The germline CDR1 and CDR2 sequences are LGHNA and YSLEER. The ends were cut back, 0 bases at V and 4 bases at J, with 21 bases in the middle. The CDR3 nucleotides are TGCGCCAGCAGCCAAGATGCGGCAGGAAGGGGCTTGTTCACTGAAGCTTTCTTT. Translated: CASSQDAAGRGLFTEAFF.

In its sample, this clonotype ranks as medium-sized (0.01 to 0.1%). The chain is built from TRBV7-8 and TRBJ1-3; possibly TRBD1 for D (6 bases). Germline V lookup: CDR1 SGHVS, CDR2 FQNEAQ. V was pared by 5 bases and J by 8 bases, with 19 bases between. This CDR3 comprises 15 residues. CDR3 sequence: CASSPSGRGEDTIYF. CDR3 in DNA: TGTGCCAGCAGCCCCTCGGGCAGGGGAGAAGACACCATATATTTT. Variable domain in full (rest from reference TRBV7-8 and TRBJ1-3): GAGVSQSPRYKVAKRGQDVALRCDPISGHVSLFWYQQALGQGPEFLTYFQNEAQLDKSGLPSDRFFAERPEGSVSTLKIQRTQQEDSAVYLCASSPSGRGEDTIYFGEGSWLTVV.

This clonotype was observed many times. The chain's CDR3 is CASSSQGATRFF. CDR3 DNA sequence: TGTGCCAGCAGTTCTCAGGGGGCAACTAGGTTCTTC. The chain joins TRBV25-1 to TRBJ2-1; 8 positions agree with TRBD1. Trimming cost V 5 bases and J 15 bases; bases outside gene matches: 9. CDR1 is MGHDK, CDR2 SYGVNS, per germline. This CDR3 is 12 amino acids long.

This clonotype was seen many times. The genes are TRBV12-3 or TRBV12-4 and TRBJ1-4; 8 bases agree with TRBD1. This CDR3 is 13 amino acids long. V lost 2 bases, J lost 12 bases, and 5 bases stayed unmatched. CDR3 in amino acids: CASSLYRGEELFF. CDR3 sequence (DNA): TGTGCCAGCAGTTTATACAGGGGGGAGGAACTGTTTTTT.

This clonotype was seen many times. The chain recombines TRBV10-2 with TRBJ2-5; TRBD1 matches 8 bases. Germline loops: CDR1 WSHSY, CDR2 SAAADI. Trimming took 2 bases from V and 2 from J; bases not matched to a gene: 4. This CDR3 has 15 residues. The CDR3 region is CASSESRTGQETQYF. The CDR3 DNA follows: TGCGCCAGCAGTGAGAGTAGGACAGGGCAAGAGACCCAGTACTTC.

By sample fraction, this clonotype is medium-sized. The V gene is TRBV19, the J gene TRBJ2-5, with 10 bases aligning to TRBD2. CDR1 and CDR2 from the germline V gene are LNHDA and SQIVND (reference sequence). Trimming cost V 3 bases and J 1 base; bases outside gene matches: 5. There are 16 residues in the CDR3. CDR3 region: CASSIGLAGVQETQYF. The CDR3 nucleotides are TGTGCCAGTAGTATTGGGCTAGCGGGGGTCCAAGAGACCCAGTACTTC.

This clonotype was counted at least ten times. The rearrangement joins TRBV5-1 to TRBJ1-4, with D uncertain. V was pared by 0 bases and J by 8 bases, with 20 bases between. Per the germline V gene, CDR1 is SGHRS and CDR2 is YFSETQ. This CDR3 contains 17 residues. The CDR3 here is CASSLAVGSGGNEKLFF. The CDR3, as DNA: TGCGCCAGCAGCTTGGCGGTGGGGAGTGGAGGAAACGAAAAACTGTTTTTT. Looking up the rest from reference TRBV5-1 and TRBJ1-4 gives the full variable domain: KAGVTQTPRYLIKTRGQQVTLSCSPISGHRSVSWYQQTPGQGLQFLFEYFSETQRNKGNFPGRFSGRQFSNSRSEMNVSTLELGDSALYLCASSLAVGSGGNEKLFFGSGTQLSVL.

There are many counts of this clonotype. The V and J genes are TRBV9 and TRBJ2-2; maybe TRBD1 (5 bases). Trimming cost V 1 base and J 7 bases, with 11 bases left between them. The CDR3 length is 14 residues. Germline CDR1 SGDLS, CDR2 YYNGEE. The CDR3 DNA follows: TGTGCCAGCAGCGTAACGCAGGGTGGCGGGGAGCTGTTTTTT. Amino acids: CASSVTQGGGELFF.

This clonotype is categorized as large (0.1 to 1%). The chain recombines TRBV30 with TRBJ1-1, with D perhaps TRBD1 (6 bases). Germline CDR1 and CDR2: GTSNPN and SVGIG (reference sequence). The length of the CDR3 is 13 residues. Trimming pared 0 bases from V and 5 bases from J, leaving 10 bases between. CDR3 loop: CAWSVGGATEAFF. CDR3 nucleotides: TGTGCCTGGAGTGTTGGGGGGGCAACTGAAGCTTTCTTT.

This clonotype ranks as medium-sized (0.01 to 0.1%). The genes are TRBV7-8 and TRBJ1-6; D not resolved. The CDR3 is made up of 16 amino acids. Trimming pared 4 bases from V and 8 bases from J, leaving 18 bases between. The V gene's germline CDR1 is SGHVS and CDR2 FQNEAQ. The CDR3 sequence: CASSYPGVGPDSPLHF. CDR3 sequence (DNA): TGTGCCAGCAGCTATCCCGGGGTAGGGCCGGATTCACCCCTCCACTTT.

This clonotype occurred many times. The chain uses TRBV7-6 and TRBJ2-2; 14 nucleotides line up with TRBD2. This CDR3 contains 17 residues. Germline V gene sequence: CDR1 SGHVS, CDR2 FNYEAQ. The V gene end was trimmed by 3 bases and the J gene end by 4 bases; junction bases not matched to a gene: 4. The CDR3 region has the DNA TGTGCCAGCAGCTTGACTAGCGGGGGGGCCGGCACCGGGGAGCTGTTTTTT. Its protein product is CASSLTSGGAGTGELFF.

This clonotype showed up many times. J is TRBJ1-6 and V is TRBV30; no reliable D call. Deletions cut 5 bases from V and 7 bases from J, with 6 bases between. CDR3 length equals 11 residues. Germline assignment: CDR1 GTSNPN and CDR2 SVGIG (reference sequence). For the CDR3, the DNA is TGTGCCTGGGGACGGAATTCACCCCTCCACTTT. Translating gives CAWGRNSPLHF.

This clonotype was counted at least ten times. This sequence joins TRBV7-2 and TRBJ2-7; a weak D match, TRBD2 (5 bases). This CDR3 region has 13 residues. The V gene's germline CDR1 is SGHTA and CDR2 FQGNSA. The ends were cut back, 7 bases at V and 7 bases at J, with 17 bases in the middle. CDR3 sequence (DNA): TGTGCCAGCACCTATGGCCCCTCGGGAGAGCAGTACTTC. It encodes CASTYGPSGEQYF. Drawing the rest from reference TRBV7-2 and TRBJ2-7, the complete variable domain is GAGVSQSPSNKVTEKGKDVELRCDPISGHTALYWYRQSLGQGLEFLIYFQGNSAPDKSGLPSDRFSAERTGGSVSTLTIQRTQQEDSAVYLCASTYGPSGEQYFGPGTRLTVT.

This clonotype was recorded many times. The chain joins TRBV6-5 to TRBJ2-3; D is undetermined. V lost 6 bases and J 0 bases, leaving 10 bases between the germline ends. The CDR3 covers 14 residues. Germline V gene lookup returns CDR1 MNHEY and CDR2 SVGAGI. The CDR3 bases are TGTGCCAGCAGCCCAGACTGGAGCACAGATACGCAGTATTTT. Encoded protein: CASSPDWSTDTQYF.

This clonotype was counted ten times or more. The chain combines TRBV11-2 with TRBJ2-5; D is perhaps TRBD1 (6 bases). CDR3 length: 13 amino acids. Germline CDR1 SGHAT, CDR2 FQNNGV. Deletions cut 5 bases from V and 2 bases from J, with 9 bases between. In DNA form, the CDR3 reads TGTGCCAGCAGCCGCAGGGGACAAGAGACCCAGTACTTC. Its translation: CASSRRGQETQYF.

Relative to its sample, this clonotype is medium-sized. This rearrangement joins TRBV5-1 to TRBJ2-3, with 7 bases matching TRBD1. Per the germline V gene, CDR1 is SGHRS and CDR2 is YFSETQ. The CDR3 sequence is 15 residues long. Trimming took 1 base from V and 2 from J; bases not matched to a gene: 4. The CDR3 region is CASSLSGQFTDTQYF. CDR3 bases: TGCGCCAGCAGCTTGTCGGGACAGTTCACAGATACGCAGTATTTT.

This clonotype is termed medium-sized. The V call is TRBV6-4, the J call TRBJ2-3; 7 nucleotides match TRBD2. Germline CDR1 MRHNA, CDR2 SNTAGT. The CDR3 consists of 15 residues. V shed 2 bases and J 6 bases; nucleotides not matched to a gene: 8. The CDR3 is CASSDGPSGGDTQYF. CDR3 coding DNA: TGTGCCAGCAGTGACGGGCCTAGCGGCGGGGATACGCAGTATTTT.

This clonotype is labeled as medium-sized (0.01 to 0.1%). The chain couples TRBV20-1 to TRBJ1-1; D uncertain. V lost 1 base, J lost 0 bases, and 15 bases lay in between. The length of the CDR3 is 16 residues. The V gene's germline CDR1 is DFQATT and CDR2 SNEGSKA (reference sequence). The CDR3: CSARGARWPMNTEAFF. CDR3 nucleotide sequence: TGCAGTGCTAGAGGGGCCCGTTGGCCGATGAACACTGAAGCTTTCTTT.

This clonotype occurred many times. V usage is TRBV10-3 and J usage is TRBJ2-1; the D gene is possibly TRBD1 (7 bases). Trimming removed 8 bases at V and 4 bases at J, with 12 bases between. The germline V gene has CDR1 ENHRY and CDR2 SYGVKD. This CDR3 has 13 amino acids. The DNA of the CDR3 is TGTGCCATCCGCGGGACAGAGTACAATGAGCAGTTCTTC. Translation gives CAIRGTEYNEQFF.

By its share, this clonotype is medium-sized. The CDR3 sequence: CSASGSSNQPQHF. The CDR3 DNA reads as TGCAGTGCTAGCGGGAGTAGCAATCAGCCCCAGCATTTT. The J gene is TRBJ1-5, the V gene TRBV20-1; no firm D call. CDR3 length equals 13 residues. Germline V gene data show CDR1 as DFQATT and CDR2 as SNEGSKA (reference sequence). Trimming took 3 bases from V and 0 from J, leaving 6 bases between them.